The 27 T cell receptor beta chains below all came from one sample that was sequenced in a study of T cells in narcolepsy. Clones were sequenced by immunoSEQ multiplex PCR, and TCRdb holds only the in-frame ones, with some missing. Of about 29,000 clones listed, 80% to 90% are singletons. The specimen sequenced was memory (CD45RA-) CD4+ T cells from blood. The source of these receptors is a human donor in good health.

The chain employs TRBV11-3 and TRBJ2-3, with 10 bases that match TRBD2. Germline V CDR1 and CDR2: SGHNT, YENEEA. The CDR3 contains 14 residues. V trimming: 5 bases; J trimming: 3 bases; junction bases outside the gene matches: 2. CDR3 region: CASSGGLATDTQYF. CDR3 bases: TGTGCCAGCAGCGGGGGACTAGCGACAGATACGCAGTATTTT.

The chain carries TRBV5-5 and TRBJ1-1; no reliable D call. The CDR3 sequence is 14 residues long. V was cut by 3 bases and J by 1 base, with 10 bases left in between. Germline CDR1 SGHKS, CDR2 YYEKEE (reference sequence). The CDR3 spells CASSSYLGNTEAFF. In nucleotides, the CDR3 is TGTGCCAGCAGCTCATATTTGGGGAACACTGAAGCTTTCTTT.

This chain joins TRBV7-9 and TRBJ1-3; possibly TRBD1 for D (5 bases). V was trimmed by 2 bases and J by 1 base, leaving 12 bases between them. The germline V gene encodes CDR1 SEHNR and CDR2 FQNEAQ (reference sequence). This CDR3 contains 16 residues. The CDR3 DNA follows: TGTGCCAGCAGCTTAAGGGACCCGGGTTCTGGAAACACCATATATTTT. As protein: CASSLRDPGSGNTIYF.

CDR3 nucleotides: TGCAGCCCATCTTGGGCGAATGAGCAGTTCTTC. Its translation is CSPSWANEQFF. The rearrangement links TRBV29-1 to TRBJ2-1, with D unclear. Between the trimmed V and J ends, which lost 8 bases and 7 bases, there was a span of 12 bases. The CDR3 is made up of 11 amino acids. Germline CDR1 reads SQVTM; CDR2 reads ANQGSEA.

The chain uses TRBV2 and TRBJ2-1; 14 bases map to TRBD2. CDR3 length: 19 amino acids. The trim removed 2 bases at V and 3 bases at J, leaving 9 bases unmatched. Germline CDR1 SNHLY, CDR2 FYNNEI. As DNA, the CDR3 is TGTGCCAGCAGTGAATGGGAAGGGACTAGCGGGGGTTACTACAATGAGCAGTTCTTC. Amino acids: CASSEWEGTSGGYYNEQFF.

This clone was observed once. V usage is TRBV29-1 and J usage is TRBJ1-2; D possibly corresponds to TRBD1 (6 bases). V was trimmed by 0 bases and J by 1 base, leaving 21 bases between them. Germline assignment: CDR1 SQVTM and CDR2 ANQGSEA. The CDR3 runs 18 residues. CDR3 DNA sequence: TGCAGCGTTGAAGAGGGGGGGCGGGCAGGCCACCTTAACTATGGCTACACCTTC. Translation: CSVEEGGRAGHLNYGYTF.

The chain has TRBV12-5 and TRBJ1-1, with a possible D match to TRBD1 (5 bases). CDR1 LGHNT and CDR2 FRNRAP come from the germline V gene. The CDR3 extends over 18 amino acids. The V gene lost 2 bases and the J gene lost 4 bases, with 23 bases spanning the gap. DNA for the CDR3: TGTGCTAGTGGTTTGACGCTCCGGGACCGCGGAGGGGTCACTGAAGCTTTCTTT. It translates to CASGLTLRDRGGVTEAFF.

CDR3 DNA: TGCGCCAGCAGCTTGGAAGCAGGGGCTTCCTACGAGCAGTACTTC. It specifies CASSLEAGASYEQYF. This chain links TRBV5-1 with TRBJ2-7; D perhaps matches TRBD1 (6 bases). The V gene lost 0 bases and the J gene lost 1 base, with 11 bases spanning the gap. The CDR3 is 15 amino acids. Germline lookup yields CDR1 SGHRS and CDR2 YFSETQ.

The rearrangement joins TRBV5-6 to TRBJ2-7; 7 nucleotides align to TRBD2. The CDR3 totals 15 residues. With 3 bases clipped from V and 7 bases from J, the junction kept 13 bases outside the gene matches. Per germline, CDR1 SGHDT and CDR2 YYEEEE. The CDR3 region has the DNA TGTGCCAGCAGCTCCGAAGCGGGATTCGCTGGGGAGCAGTACTTC. Its protein is CASSSEAGFAGEQYF.

This chain connects TRBV27 to TRBJ2-3, with TRBD1 identical over 7 bases. The germline CDR1 and CDR2 sequences are MNHEY and SMNVEV (reference sequence). With 4 bases clipped from V and 4 bases from J, the junction kept 5 bases outside the gene matches. CDR3 length: 14 residues. The CDR3 loop is CASSYRGRPDTQYF. DNA for the CDR3: TGTGCCAGCAGTTATAGGGGGCGACCAGATACGCAGTATTTT.

This clone was counted a single time. This chain joins TRBV27 and TRBJ2-3, with 10 bases identical to TRBD2. Germline V gene lookup returns CDR1 MNHEY and CDR2 SMNVEV (reference sequence). V shed 2 bases, J shed 4 bases, and the junction held 0 bases outside the gene matches. The CDR3 is 14 residues long. CDR3 protein: CASSLGLAADTQYF. The CDR3 DNA sequence: TGTGCCAGCAGTTTAGGACTAGCGGCAGATACGCAGTATTTT.

The V and J genes are TRBV7-2 and TRBJ2-5; D possibly corresponds to TRBD2 (5 bases). CDR1 SGHTA and CDR2 FQGNSA come from the germline V gene. This CDR3 comprises 11 residues. Trimming took off 1 base at V and 13 bases at J, with 10 bases between the two ends. The CDR3 loop reads CASSLETTTYF. Written as DNA, the CDR3 is TGTGCCAGCAGCTTAGAGACTACCACGTACTTC.

The rearrangement links TRBV23-1 to TRBJ1-2; D might be TRBD1 (5 bases). TRBV23-1 is marked as an open reading frame, function uncertain. The CDR3 contains 15 residues. The germline V and J ends were trimmed by 3 bases and 4 bases, with 15 bases remaining between them. The CDR3 sequence is CASSHTGASGYGYTF. DNA for the CDR3: TGCGCCAGCAGTCACACCGGGGCTTCTGGCTATGGCTACACCTTC.

The chain employs TRBV9 and TRBJ2-1; no definite D call. The CDR3 covers 14 residues. The V and J ends lost 0 bases and 5 bases respectively, with 9 bases between them. Germline V gene lookup returns CDR1 SGDLS and CDR2 YYNGEE. The DNA for the CDR3 is TGTGCCAGCAGCGTAGTTGCTTTCGACAATGAGCAGTTCTTC. It is translated as CASSVVAFDNEQFF. The variable domain in full, with the rest retrieved from reference TRBV9 and TRBJ2-1, is DSGVTQTPKHLITATGQRVTLRCSPRSGDLSVYWYQQSLDQGLQFLIQYYNGEERAKGNILERFSAQQFPDLHSELNLSSLELGDSALYFCASSVVAFDNEQFFGPGTRLTVL.

The chain is built from TRBV5-1 and TRBJ1-4, with D hard to call. Trimming removed 5 bases at V and 8 bases at J, with 16 bases between. The length of the CDR3 is 14 residues. Germline CDR1 and CDR2: SGHRS and YFSETQ. This CDR3 reads CASRSTSGDEKLFF. As DNA, the CDR3 is TGCGCCAGCAGATCCACCAGTGGAGACGAAAAACTGTTTTTT.

The chain couples TRBV11-3 to TRBJ2-3; D uncertain. Trimming cost V 4 bases and J 2 bases, with 10 bases left between them. The CDR3 is made up of 14 amino acids. Per germline, CDR1 SGHNT and CDR2 YENEEA. Here the CDR3 reads CASSSGGSTDTQYF. The CDR3 DNA follows: TGTGCCAGCAGCTCTGGTGGGTCCACAGATACGCAGTATTTT.

The DNA for the CDR3 is TGTGCCAGCAGCGTAGATGAAGGGTTGGATTCACCCCTCCACTTT. Encoded protein: CASSVDEGLDSPLHF. The V gene is TRBV9, the J gene TRBJ1-6; D call uncertain. Germline values: CDR1 SGDLS, CDR2 YYNGEE. V lost 0 bases and J 8 bases, leaving 12 bases between the germline ends. The CDR3 is 15 amino acids.

This chain joins TRBV19 and TRBJ1-5, with no clear D. Trimming took 6 bases from V and 10 from J, leaving 13 bases between them. Germline V gene sequence: CDR1 LNHDA, CDR2 SQIVND (reference sequence). The CDR3 is 12 residues long. The CDR3 bases are TGTGCCAGTAGCAACGAGATCCGCCCCCAGCATTTT. It is translated as CASSNEIRPQHF.

The rearrangement joins TRBV6-1 to TRBJ2-7; 9 nucleotides agree with TRBD1. Germline-derived CDR1 and CDR2 are MNHNS and SASEGT. V shed 6 bases and J 7 bases; nucleotides not matched to a gene: 16. The CDR3 contains 16 residues. CDR3 region: CASSEILGQGLKEQYF. CDR3 coding DNA: TGTGCCAGCAGCGAAATCCTGGGACAGGGTCTTAAGGAGCAGTACTTC.

The J gene is TRBJ2-5, the V gene TRBV14; D is unresolved. CDR1 and CDR2 (germline): SGHDN, FVKESK. The CDR3 totals 15 residues. V lost 1 base, J lost 2 bases, and 11 bases lay in between. This CDR3 reads CASSQALVGQETQYF. The CDR3 region has the DNA TGTGCCAGCAGCCAAGCTCTAGTGGGTCAAGAGACCCAGTACTTC.

The chain employs TRBV4-2 and TRBJ2-4; D not certain. CDR1 LGHNA and CDR2 YNFKEQ come from the germline V gene. Trimming took off 0 bases at V and 7 bases at J, with 13 bases between the two ends. This CDR3 has 15 residues. CDR3 in amino acids: CASSQDTNPGNIQYF. The CDR3 coding sequence is TGTGCCAGCAGCCAAGATACAAACCCAGGCAACATTCAGTACTTC.

The chain is built from TRBV4-2 and TRBJ1-1; D gene uncertain. The V gene's germline CDR1 is LGHNA and CDR2 YNFKEQ. CDR3 length: 15 residues. The V end was cut by 0 bases, the J end by 2 bases, with 10 bases between. CDR3 bases: TGTGCCAGCAGCCAAGATCGCAGGTCTAACACTGAAGCTTTCTTT. Encoded protein: CASSQDRRSNTEAFF.

This clone has more than one count but fewer than ten. The chain has TRBV28 and TRBJ2-7, with D tentatively TRBD1 or TRBD2 (5 bases each). CDR1 and CDR2 from the germline V gene are MDHEN and SYDVKM. The CDR3 extends over 13 amino acids. V was pared by 7 bases and J by 4 bases, with 14 bases between. CDR3 loop: CASKRGGIYEQYF. DNA for the CDR3: TGTGCCAGCAAACGGGGCGGTATTTACGAGCAGTACTTC.

The chain joins TRBV19 to TRBJ1-2; D remains ambiguous. Per the germline V gene, CDR1 is LNHDA and CDR2 is SQIVND (reference sequence). The V gene lost 6 bases and the J gene lost 4 bases, with 12 bases spanning the gap. This CDR3 is 13 amino acids long. The DNA for the CDR3 is TGTGCCAGTAGGAACAGAGAGCTCTATGGCTACACCTTC. Its protein product is CASRNRELYGYTF.

V usage is TRBV28 and J usage is TRBJ2-1; a weak D match, TRBD1 (6 bases). The germline V gene encodes CDR1 MDHEN and CDR2 SYDVKM. CDR3 length equals 14 residues. The V and J ends lost 8 bases and 7 bases respectively, with 18 bases between them. Written as DNA, the CDR3 is TGTGCCAGCCGATCGGACAGCCTCCGAAATGAGCAGTTCTTC. Translation gives CASRSDSLRNEQFF. Full variable domain (missing parts from reference TRBV28 and TRBJ2-1): DVKVTQSSRYLVKRTGEKVFLECVQDMDHENMFWYRQDPGLGLRLIYFSYDVKMKEKGDIPEGYSVSREKKERFSLILESASTNQTSMYLCASRSDSLRNEQFFGPGTRLTVL.

This chain uses TRBV4-1 with TRBJ2-1; 10 bases are a match to TRBD2. The ends lost 0 bases at V and 7 bases at J; junction bases unmatched: 6. This CDR3 comprises 16 residues. Per germline, CDR1 MGHRA and CDR2 YSYEKL. The CDR3 sequence is CASSQDWGTSVNEQFF. DNA for the CDR3: TGCGCCAGCAGCCAAGACTGGGGGACTAGCGTTAATGAGCAGTTCTTC.

The V and J genes are TRBV5-5 and TRBJ2-5; no clear D gene. Germline V gene data show CDR1 as SGHKS and CDR2 as YYEKEE (reference sequence). The V and J ends lost 5 bases and 5 bases respectively, with 16 bases between them. This CDR3 contains 14 residues. The CDR3 is CASSFLVTSETQYF. The CDR3 nucleotides are TGTGCCAGCAGTTTCCTGGTCACGTCCGAGACCCAGTACTTC.